The 9 T cell receptor beta chains listed next were all sequenced from one sample in a study of cytomegalovirus exposure and HLA in healthy donors. The protocol was immunoSEQ multiplex PCR, while the TCRdb copy is restricted to in-frame clones and leaves out a portion. Of under 200,000 clones in the sample, about 95% were seen once. The source material was PBMCs. These receptors came from a woman aged 18-35 years in good health and CMV-seronegative.

The chain joins TRBV10-3 to TRBJ2-1, with TRBD2 matching 8 bases. Germline V gene sequence: CDR1 ENHRY, CDR2 SYGVKD. The J segment lost 5 bases and the V segment lost 6 bases, leaving 3 bases of the junction unmatched. This CDR3 is built from 13 residues. The CDR3 sequence is CAISGGANNEQFF. The CDR3 DNA follows: TGTGCCATCAGCGGGGGGGCCAACAATGAGCAGTTCTTC.

The V and J genes are TRBV5-1 and TRBJ1-1; TRBD1 matches 7 bases. The junction had 8 bases not matched to a gene; V was cut back by 5 bases and J by 1 base. There are 15 residues in the CDR3. CDR1 is SGHRS and CDR2 is YFSETQ in the germline V gene. The CDR3 coding sequence is TGCGCCAGCAGTCAACAGCCAGGGGGGAACACTGAAGCTTTCTTT. It yields the protein CASSQQPGGNTEAFF. The whole variable domain, filled in from reference TRBV5-1 and TRBJ1-1, reads KAGVTQTPRYLIKTRGQQVTLSCSPISGHRSVSWYQQTPGQGLQFLFEYFSETQRNKGNFPGRFSGRQFSNSRSEMNVSTLELGDSALYLCASSQQPGGNTEAFFGQGTRLTVV.

In this sample, this clone turned up once. This chain uses TRBV27 with TRBJ1-4; TRBD1 matches at 8 bases. V shed 5 bases, J shed 8 bases, and the junction held 16 bases outside the gene matches. CDR3 length equals 17 residues. Looked up from germline, CDR1 is MNHEY and CDR2 is SMNVEV (reference sequence). The CDR3 here is CASSTPHRGGLGEKLFF. CDR3 DNA sequence: TGTGCCAGCAGTACCCCTCACAGGGGGGGTTTGGGCGAAAAACTGTTTTTT.

This chain joins TRBV29-1 and TRBJ2-2, with 8 bases matching TRBD2. The CDR3 covers 16 residues. CDR1 and CDR2 (germline): SQVTM, ANQGSEA. Germline trimming cut 4 bases from V and 5 bases from J; bases unmatched to any gene: 12. The CDR3 reads CSVVLLELAVTGELFF. Written as DNA, the CDR3 is TGCAGCGTTGTTCTTCTAGAACTAGCGGTGACCGGGGAGCTGTTTTTT.

This clone occurred once. The chain uses TRBV7-3 and TRBJ2-2, with 8 positions matching TRBD1. V shed 6 bases, J shed 1 base, and the junction held 7 bases outside the gene matches. This CDR3 has 16 residues. Germline loops: CDR1 SGHTA, CDR2 FQGTGA. As DNA, the CDR3 is TGTGCCAGCAGGCCTCCTGGGACAGGGAACACCGGGGAGCTGTTTTTT. Amino acids: CASRPPGTGNTGELFF.

V is TRBV9 and J is TRBJ1-2; D remains ambiguous. CDR1 SGDLS and CDR2 YYNGEE come from the germline V gene. The CDR3 spans 13 residues. Trimming shortened V by 3 bases and J by 4 bases, and 10 bases separated the two germline ends. CDR3 protein: CASSDRGSYGYTF. CDR3 nucleotide sequence: TGTGCCAGCAGCGACCGCGGGTCCTATGGCTACACCTTC.

V usage is TRBV2 and J usage is TRBJ1-3; TRBD1 aligns across 7 bases. CDR3 size: 15 residues. Germline V gene lookup returns CDR1 SNHLY and CDR2 FYNNEI. V gave up 3 bases and J gave up 0 bases; unmatched junction bases: 2. DNA for the CDR3: TGTGCCAGCAGTGAGGGACAGTACTCTGGAAACACCATATATTTT. Its protein product is CASSEGQYSGNTIYF.

This clone appeared once. This chain connects TRBV7-2 to TRBJ2-3; TRBD2 matches at 7 bases. The CDR3 is 16 residues long. The germline gives CDR1 SGHTA, CDR2 FQGNSA. The junction had 8 bases not matched to a gene; V was cut back by 5 bases and J by 0 bases. CDR3 in amino acids: CASSRGGFSSTDTQYF. CDR3 sequence (DNA): TGTGCCAGCAGCCGCGGGGGATTCTCTAGCACAGATACGCAGTATTTT.

The rearrangement links TRBV5-6 to TRBJ1-1; a possible D gene is TRBD1 (5 bases). This CDR3 is 17 amino acids long. From germline, CDR1 is SGHDT and CDR2 YYEEEE. Trimming took off 4 bases at V and 0 bases at J, with 19 bases between the two ends. Here the CDR3 DNA reads TGTGCCAGCAGCGAGGACTCCGGGGGAGGGGTGAACACTGAAGCTTTCTTT. Protein sequence: CASSEDSGGGVNTEAFF.